The TCR beta chain described here comes from a study of blood T cells in healthy people across ages. Study-level findings and limits: There were more naive CD4+ cells and higher diversity in long-lived donors than in aged donors. Naive T cell percentage showed a strong correlation with the diversity of TCR beta.

The CDR3 runs 12 residues. Trimming removed 7 bases at V and 5 bases at J, with 12 bases between. CDR1 is MNHEY and CDR2 is SMNVEV in the germline V gene (reference sequence). Using a J-beta primer mix together with a sample-barcoded 5' primer, a second PCR was run for 7 to 11 cycles. Per-sample output comprised a minimum of 2.5 million paired-end reads containing CDR3. TCRdb recomputed calls from the 5' RACE reads with MiXCR, one row per CDR3 protein. The data contain about 1.5 million distinct CDR3 sequences, 42% of them seen just once; the ten biggest clones take up 7.9%. Each donor gave ten milliliters of peripheral blood. As for this clonotype: The antigen is undetermined.

The receptor comes from a woman aged 18-29 years in good health. Sequencing input: blood. This chain joins TRBV27 and TRBJ2-7, with D possibly being TRBD1 (5 bases). The DNA of the CDR3 is TGTGCCAGCACCGGCAGGGCCCACGAGCAGTACTTC. Translated, it gives CASTGRAHEQYF.